These 10 T cell receptor beta chains originate from one sample sequenced in a study of T cells in Graves' hyperthyroidism and ophthalmopathy. From RNA transcripts, TCR beta CDR3 regions were amplified. RT-PCR in the first round (using the HTBI primer set) targeted the TCR CDR3. TCRdb used MiXCR to reprocess the multiplex PCR reads, holding one entry per CDR3 protein. The profile shows approximately 490,000 distinct CDR3 sequences, approximately 23% of them singletons. Sequencing was carried out using blood. These receptors originate from a woman in her seventies with Graves' ophthalmopathy.

This chain joins TRBV20-1 and TRBJ2-3; a weak D match, TRBD2 (6 bases). V lost 3 bases to trimming and J lost 5 bases, with 15 bases between them. There are 14 residues in the CDR3. The germline V gene has CDR1 DFQATT and CDR2 SNEGSKA (reference sequence). CDR3 nucleotides: TGCAGTGCTAGCTTGCGGGGCCAAGGAGATACGCAGTATTTT. Translating gives CSASLRGQGDTQYF.

This clonotype was counted many times. V is TRBV18 and J is TRBJ2-3; D is uncertain. Germline CDR1 reads KGHSH; CDR2 reads LQKENI. CDR3 length: 12 residues. Between the trimmed V and J ends, which lost 2 bases and 0 bases, there was a span of 0 bases. The CDR3 nucleotides read TGTGCCAGCTCACCAAGCACAGATACGCAGTATTTT. Protein product: CASSPSTDTQYF.

The chain uses TRBV20-1 and TRBJ2-6; D possibly corresponds to TRBD2 (6 bases). Germline V gene lookup returns CDR1 DFQATT and CDR2 SNEGSKA (reference sequence). Trimming shortened V by 0 bases and J by 0 bases, and 15 bases separated the two germline ends. CDR3 length equals 18 residues. CDR3 in amino acids: CSARDPGRSDSGANVLTF. In nucleotides, the CDR3 is TGCAGTGCTAGAGACCCAGGGAGGAGCGACTCTGGGGCCAACGTCCTGACTTTC.

This clonotype was seen ten or more times. This chain connects TRBV29-1 to TRBJ2-1; D is possibly TRBD1 or TRBD2 (7 bases each). The CDR3 runs to 18 residues. CDR1 is SQVTM, CDR2 ANQGSEA, per germline. V gave up 7 bases and J gave up 0 bases, with 25 bases separating them. CDR3 in amino acids: CSAGGAGGATSSYNEQFF. As DNA, the CDR3 is TGCAGCGCAGGGGGGGCAGGGGGTGCCACCTCCTCCTACAATGAGCAGTTCTTC.

This clonotype was seen only a few times. The V call is TRBV28, the J call TRBJ2-7; perhaps TRBD1 as D (6 bases). This CDR3 has 14 residues. The V end was cut by 5 bases, the J end by 4 bases, with 15 bases between. Germline CDR1 and CDR2: MDHEN and SYDVKM. The CDR3 DNA reads TGTGCCAGCAGTCCTTTAGGGACAACTTACGAGCAGTACTTC. This codes for CASSPLGTTYEQYF.

In this sample, this clonotype turned up a few times. The rearrangement links TRBV7-2 to TRBJ1-6; 8 bases are a match to TRBD1. CDR3 length: 14 residues. V was clipped by 5 bases and J by 7 bases; unmatched bases: 4. Germline V CDR1 and CDR2: SGHTA, FQGNSA. The CDR3 DNA is TGTGCCAGCAGCGCAGGGGGCGAGAATTCACCCCTCCACTTT. Residues: CASSAGGENSPLHF.

This clonotype has just a few counts. The gene calls are TRBV6-1 and TRBJ2-7; unclear D gene. V was clipped by 6 bases and J by 3 bases, with 24 bases between them. The CDR3 length is 17 residues. CDR1 and CDR2 (germline): MNHNS, SASEGT. CDR3 DNA: TGTGCCAGCAGACCCTATCAAGACGTTCCTTCGGGCTACGAGCAGTACTTC. This encodes CASRPYQDVPSGYEQYF.

The J gene is TRBJ2-7, the V gene TRBV9; no reliable D call. V lost 0 bases and J 2 bases, leaving 9 bases between the germline ends. This CDR3 spans 14 amino acids. Per germline, CDR1 SGDLS and CDR2 YYNGEE. The CDR3 coding sequence is TGTGCCAGCAGCGTAGGAGCTGAAGCCTACGAGCAGTACTTC. Translated: CASSVGAEAYEQYF.

This clonotype was detected a few times. The genes are TRBV3-1 and TRBJ2-7, with D perhaps assigned TRBD1 or TRBD2 (7 bases each). The CDR3 extends over 16 amino acids. CDR1 is LGHDT, CDR2 YNNKEL, per germline (reference sequence). Trimming took off 5 bases at V and 2 bases at J, with 19 bases between the two ends. CDR3 sequence: CASSSTGRERPYEQYF. CDR3 nucleotides: TGTGCCAGCAGCTCGACAGGGCGGGAGCGTCCCTACGAGCAGTACTTC.

This clonotype was recorded at least ten times. The V and J genes are TRBV12-3 or TRBV12-4 and TRBJ1-1; D is possibly TRBD1 (5 bases). V was trimmed by 7 bases and J by 1 base, leaving 16 bases between them. This CDR3 comprises 15 residues. The DNA for the CDR3 is TGTGCCAGCACCGTTCCAGGGAGTTGGAACACTGAAGCTTTCTTT. Translated, it gives CASTVPGSWNTEAFF.